One sample yielded the 9 T cell receptor beta chains listed below, sequenced in a study of T cells after yellow fever vaccination. TCRdb reprocessed the 5' RACE reads with MiXCR, giving one entry per CDR3 protein. The repertoire has a few hundred thousand distinct CDR3 sequences, about 4% of them found once; the top ten carry approximately 24%. The input for sequencing was PBMCs, taken 5 days after the yellow fever booster vaccination. The receptors stem from a young man who received the YFV17D yellow fever vaccine.

Only a few counts were recorded for this clonotype. The CDR3 loop is CSASRIPGELFF. The CDR3 region has the DNA TGCAGTGCTAGTAGGATCCCCGGGGAGCTGTTTTTT. The J gene is TRBJ2-2, the V gene TRBV20-1; no firm D call. The CDR3 totals 12 residues. CDR1 DFQATT and CDR2 SNEGSKA come from the germline V gene (reference sequence). Trimming pared 3 bases from V and 6 bases from J, leaving 8 bases between.

This clonotype was detected a few times. The chain employs TRBV6-6 and TRBJ2-4; D may be TRBD1 or TRBD2 (6 bases each). Germline CDR1 MNHNY, CDR2 SVGAGI (reference sequence). The CDR3 spans 16 residues. Trimming took 6 bases from V and 0 from J, leaving 15 bases between them. CDR3 sequence: CASSAVGGQAKNIQYF. As DNA, the CDR3 is TGTGCCAGCAGCGCGGTAGGGGGGCAAGCCAAAAACATTCAGTACTTC.

This clonotype was detected many times. The V and J genes are TRBV3-1 and TRBJ2-5, with D maybe TRBD1 (7 bases). The CDR3 consists of 16 residues. The V gene's germline CDR1 is LGHDT and CDR2 YNNKEL (reference sequence). V was cut by 3 bases and J by 4 bases, with 18 bases left in between. As DNA, the CDR3 is TGTGCCAGCAGCCACCCCGCAGGGGGGATCAGAGAGACCCAGTACTTC. Translating it yields CASSHPAGGIRETQYF.

This clonotype was found a few times. This chain joins TRBV24-1 and TRBJ1-2; D might be TRBD1 (5 bases). The CDR3 covers 12 residues. Trimming cost V 4 bases and J 7 bases, with 9 bases left between them. Germline-derived CDR1 and CDR2 are KGHDR and SFDVKD. This CDR3 is CATSDPDSGYTF. In nucleotides, the CDR3 is TGTGCCACCAGTGACCCTGACAGTGGCTACACCTTC.

This clonotype was seen a handful of times. The CDR3 sequence is CASSFGRQPQHF. In DNA form, the CDR3 reads TGTGCCAGCAGCTTTGGACGGCAGCCCCAGCATTTT. The chain links TRBV7-2 to TRBJ1-5; no reliable D call. This CDR3 comprises 12 residues. Deletions cut 3 bases from V and 7 bases from J, with 7 bases between. In germline, CDR1 is SGHTA, CDR2 FQGNSA.

Only a few counts were recorded for this clonotype. The V gene is TRBV5-1, the J gene TRBJ2-5, with 8 positions matching TRBD2. Germline-derived CDR1 and CDR2 are SGHRS and YFSETQ. This CDR3 is 15 amino acids long. The junction had 3 bases not matched to a gene; V was cut back by 0 bases and J by 2 bases. The CDR3 DNA sequence: TGCGCCAGCAGCTTGGCACTAGCGGCACAAGAGACCCAGTACTTC. Amino acids: CASSLALAAQETQYF.

In its sample, this clonotype was seen a few times. This chain links TRBV4-3 with TRBJ2-3, with 7 bases matching TRBD2. The CDR3 has 15 residues. The J segment lost 11 bases and the V segment lost 0 bases, leaving 11 bases of the junction unmatched. CDR1 is LGHNA, CDR2 YSLEER, per germline. The CDR3: CASSQDLAAQIKQYF. The CDR3 bases are TGCGCCAGCAGCCAAGACCTAGCGGCACAGATAAAGCAGTATTTT.

This clonotype has a count of ten or more. The chain carries TRBV5-1 and TRBJ2-7, with D tentatively TRBD1 or TRBD2 (5 bases each). CDR3 size: 14 residues. The V and J ends lost 6 bases and 1 base respectively, with 14 bases between them. Per the germline V gene, CDR1 is SGHRS and CDR2 is YFSETQ. CDR3 protein: CASIPGTESYEQYV. The CDR3, as DNA: TGCGCCAGCATCCCCGGGACGGAGTCCTACGAGCAGTACGTC.

This clonotype came up many times. V is TRBV4-3 and J is TRBJ2-1; D ambiguous. Between the trimmed V and J ends, which lost 0 bases and 1 base, there was a span of 4 bases. Germline loops: CDR1 LGHNA, CDR2 YSLEER. CDR3 length: 14 amino acids. The CDR3 sequence: CASSQEGSYNEQFF. The CDR3 nucleotides are TGCGCCAGCAGCCAAGAGGGGTCCTACAATGAGCAGTTCTTC.